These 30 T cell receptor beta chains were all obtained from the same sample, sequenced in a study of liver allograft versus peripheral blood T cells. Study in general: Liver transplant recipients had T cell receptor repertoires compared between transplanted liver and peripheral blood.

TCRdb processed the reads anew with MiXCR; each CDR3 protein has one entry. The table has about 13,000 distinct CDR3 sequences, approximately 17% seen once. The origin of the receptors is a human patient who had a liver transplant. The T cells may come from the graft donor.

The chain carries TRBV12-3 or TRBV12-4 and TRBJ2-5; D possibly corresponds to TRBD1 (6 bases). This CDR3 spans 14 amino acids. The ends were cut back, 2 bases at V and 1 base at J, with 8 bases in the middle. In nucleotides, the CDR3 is TGTGCCAGCAGTTTACAGGGGCCCCAAGAGACCCAGTACTTC. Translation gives CASSLQGPQETQYF.

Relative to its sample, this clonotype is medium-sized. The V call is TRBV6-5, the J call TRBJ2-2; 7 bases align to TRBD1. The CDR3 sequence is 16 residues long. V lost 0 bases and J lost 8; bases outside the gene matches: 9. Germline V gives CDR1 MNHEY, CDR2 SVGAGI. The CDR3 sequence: CASSYSRTGVIGELFF. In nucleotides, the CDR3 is TGTGCCAGCAGTTACTCGAGAACAGGGGTGATTGGGGAGCTGTTTTTT.

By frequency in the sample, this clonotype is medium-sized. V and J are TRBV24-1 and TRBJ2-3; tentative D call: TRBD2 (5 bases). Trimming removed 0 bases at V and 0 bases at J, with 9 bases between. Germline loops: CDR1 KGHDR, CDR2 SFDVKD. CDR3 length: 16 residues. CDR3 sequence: CATSDLRGSSTDTQYF. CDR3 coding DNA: TGTGCCACCAGTGATTTGCGGGGATCTAGCACAGATACGCAGTATTTT.

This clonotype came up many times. The CDR3 coding sequence is TGTGCCAGCAGTTTTTTAGACCCAGCCTACGAGCAGTACTTC. Protein product: CASSFLDPAYEQYF. The V call is TRBV27, the J call TRBJ2-7; D call uncertain. The CDR3 spans 14 residues. Germline V gives CDR1 MNHEY, CDR2 SMNVEV (reference sequence). Trimming took off 3 bases at V and 2 bases at J, with 11 bases between the two ends.

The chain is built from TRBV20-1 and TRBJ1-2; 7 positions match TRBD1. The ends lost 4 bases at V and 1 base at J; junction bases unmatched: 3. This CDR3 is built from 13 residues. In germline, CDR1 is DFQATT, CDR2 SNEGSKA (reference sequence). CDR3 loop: CSAMAGGNYGYTF. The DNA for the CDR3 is TGCAGTGCTATGGCAGGGGGTAACTATGGCTACACCTTC.

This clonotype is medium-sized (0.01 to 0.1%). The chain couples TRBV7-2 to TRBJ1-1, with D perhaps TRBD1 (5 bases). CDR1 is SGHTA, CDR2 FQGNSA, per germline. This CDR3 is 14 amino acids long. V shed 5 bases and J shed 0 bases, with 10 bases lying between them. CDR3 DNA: TGTGCCAGCAGCCCGGGACGGATGAACACTGAAGCTTTCTTT. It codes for CASSPGRMNTEAFF.

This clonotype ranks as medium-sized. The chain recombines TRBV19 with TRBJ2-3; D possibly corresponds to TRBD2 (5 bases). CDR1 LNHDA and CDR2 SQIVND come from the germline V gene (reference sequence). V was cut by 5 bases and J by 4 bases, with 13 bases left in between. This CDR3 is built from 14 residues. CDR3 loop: CASSALGEPDTQYF. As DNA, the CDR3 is TGTGCCAGTAGTGCTCTCGGGGAGCCAGATACGCAGTATTTT.

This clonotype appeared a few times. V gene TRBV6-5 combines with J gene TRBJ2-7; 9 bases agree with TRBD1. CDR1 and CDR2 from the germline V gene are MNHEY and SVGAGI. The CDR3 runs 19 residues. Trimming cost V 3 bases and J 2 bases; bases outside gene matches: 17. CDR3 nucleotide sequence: TGTGCCAGCAGTTATTACCCTCCCTCCTCCGGGACAGGGACCTACGAGCAGTACTTC. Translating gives CASSYYPPSSGTGTYEQYF.

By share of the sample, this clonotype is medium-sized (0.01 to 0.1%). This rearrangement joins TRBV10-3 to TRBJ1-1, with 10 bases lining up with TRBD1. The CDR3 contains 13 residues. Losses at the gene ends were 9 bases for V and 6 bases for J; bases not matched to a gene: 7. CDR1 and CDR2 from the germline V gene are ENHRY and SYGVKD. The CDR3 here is CAIGQGVTPEAFF. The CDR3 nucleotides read TGTGCCATTGGACAGGGGGTGACCCCTGAAGCTTTCTTT.

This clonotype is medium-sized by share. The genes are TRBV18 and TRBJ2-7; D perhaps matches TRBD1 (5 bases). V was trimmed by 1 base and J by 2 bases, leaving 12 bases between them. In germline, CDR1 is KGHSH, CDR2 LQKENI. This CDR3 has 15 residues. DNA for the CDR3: TGTGCCAGCTCACCACGGGCAGGGCGCGCCTACGAGCAGTACTTC. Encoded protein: CASSPRAGRAYEQYF.

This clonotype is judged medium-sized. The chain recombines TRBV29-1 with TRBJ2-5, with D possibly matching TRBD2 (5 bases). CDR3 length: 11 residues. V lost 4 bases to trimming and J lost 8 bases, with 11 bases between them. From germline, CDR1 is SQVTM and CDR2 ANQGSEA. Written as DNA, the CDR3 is TGCAGCGTTGGAGGGTCGGAAACCCAGTACTTC. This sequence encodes CSVGGSETQYF.

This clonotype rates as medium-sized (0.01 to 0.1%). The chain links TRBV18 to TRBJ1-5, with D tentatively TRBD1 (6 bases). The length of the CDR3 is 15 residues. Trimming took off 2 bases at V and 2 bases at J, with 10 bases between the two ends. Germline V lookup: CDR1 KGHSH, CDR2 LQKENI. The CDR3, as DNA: TGTGCCAGCTCACCAGGGGGCCCGGGCAATCAGCCCCAGCATTTT. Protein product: CASSPGGPGNQPQHF.

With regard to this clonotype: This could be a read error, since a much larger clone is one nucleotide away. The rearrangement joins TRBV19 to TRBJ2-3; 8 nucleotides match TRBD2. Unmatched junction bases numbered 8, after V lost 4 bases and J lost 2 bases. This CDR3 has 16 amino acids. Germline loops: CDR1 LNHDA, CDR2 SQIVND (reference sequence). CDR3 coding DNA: TGTGCCAGTAGTAGTCTAGCGGGTCACACCACAGATACGCAGTATTTT. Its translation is CASSSLAGHTTDTQYF.

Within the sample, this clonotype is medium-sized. The CDR3 nucleotides are TGTGCCAGCTCACCAGGACTAGCGGGAGGGACAGATACGCAGTATTTT. Encoded protein: CASSPGLAGGTDTQYF. The chain has TRBV18 and TRBJ2-3; the match to TRBD2 covers 15 bases. This CDR3 is built from 16 residues. The trim removed 2 bases at V and 3 bases at J, leaving 0 bases unmatched. Germline CDR1 is KGHSH and CDR2 is LQKENI.

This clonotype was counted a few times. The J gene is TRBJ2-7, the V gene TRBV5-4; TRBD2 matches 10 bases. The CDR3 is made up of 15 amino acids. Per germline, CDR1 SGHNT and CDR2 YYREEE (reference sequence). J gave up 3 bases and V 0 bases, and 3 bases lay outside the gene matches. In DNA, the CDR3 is TGTGCCAGCAGCTTGGGAGGGACTAGCGACTACGAGCAGTACTTC. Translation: CASSLGGTSDYEQYF.

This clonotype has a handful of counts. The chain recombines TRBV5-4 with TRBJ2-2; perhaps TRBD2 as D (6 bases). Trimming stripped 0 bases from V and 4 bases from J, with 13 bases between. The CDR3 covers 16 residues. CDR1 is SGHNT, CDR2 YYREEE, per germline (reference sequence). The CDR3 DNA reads TGTGCCAGCAGCTTGGCGGCGGGGATGGTCACCGGGGAGCTGTTTTTT. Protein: CASSLAAGMVTGELFF.

The CDR3 DNA is TGCAGTGCTAGAGAAACAGGGGCGGTCTATGGCTACACCTTC. As protein: CSARETGAVYGYTF. The chain recombines TRBV20-1 with TRBJ1-2, with 7 bases aligning to TRBD1. The CDR3 runs 14 residues. Germline CDR1 and CDR2: DFQATT and SNEGSKA (reference sequence). Losses at the gene ends were 0 bases for V and 4 bases for J; bases not matched to a gene: 5.

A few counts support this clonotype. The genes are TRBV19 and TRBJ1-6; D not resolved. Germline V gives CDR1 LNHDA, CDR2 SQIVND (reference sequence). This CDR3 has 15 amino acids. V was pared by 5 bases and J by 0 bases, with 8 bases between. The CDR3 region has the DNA TGTGCCAGTAGTGGGTCAAACTCCTATAATTCACCCCTCCACTTT. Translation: CASSGSNSYNSPLHF.

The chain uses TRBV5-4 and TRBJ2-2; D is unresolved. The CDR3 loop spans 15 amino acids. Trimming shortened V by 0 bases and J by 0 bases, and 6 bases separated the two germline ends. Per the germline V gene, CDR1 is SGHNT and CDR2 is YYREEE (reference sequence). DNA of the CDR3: TGTGCCAGCAGCTTGGGGACGGCGAACACCGGGGAGCTGTTTTTT. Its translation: CASSLGTANTGELFF. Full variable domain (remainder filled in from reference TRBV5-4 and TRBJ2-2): ETGVTQSPTHLIKTRGQQVTLRCSSQSGHNTVSWYQQALGQGPQFIFQYYREEENGRGNFPPRFSGLQFPNYSSELNVNALELDDSALYLCASSLGTANTGELFFGEGSRLTVL.

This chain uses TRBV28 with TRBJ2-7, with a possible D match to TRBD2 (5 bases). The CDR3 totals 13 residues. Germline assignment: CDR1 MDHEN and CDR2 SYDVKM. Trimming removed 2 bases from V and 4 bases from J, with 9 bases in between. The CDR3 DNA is TGTGCCAGCAGTTTAGGACTGGGTTACGAGCAGTACTTC. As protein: CASSLGLGYEQYF.

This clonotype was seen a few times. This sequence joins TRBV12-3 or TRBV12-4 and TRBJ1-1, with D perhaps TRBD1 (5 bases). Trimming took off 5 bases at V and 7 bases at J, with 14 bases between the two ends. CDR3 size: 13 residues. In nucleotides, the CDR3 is TGTGCCAGCAGTCTAAAGGGACGGAATGAAGCTTTCTTT. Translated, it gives CASSLKGRNEAFF.

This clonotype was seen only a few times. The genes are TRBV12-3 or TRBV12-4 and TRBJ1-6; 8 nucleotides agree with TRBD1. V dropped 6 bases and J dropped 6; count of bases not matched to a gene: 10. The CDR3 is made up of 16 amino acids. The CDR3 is CASRFSGGPANSPLHF. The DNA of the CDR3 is TGTGCCAGCAGGTTCTCAGGGGGCCCGGCTAATTCACCCCTCCACTTT.

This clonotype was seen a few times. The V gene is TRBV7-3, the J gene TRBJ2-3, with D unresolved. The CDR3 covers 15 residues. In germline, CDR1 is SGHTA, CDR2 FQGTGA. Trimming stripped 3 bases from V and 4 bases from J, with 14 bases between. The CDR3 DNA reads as TGTGCCAGCAGCTTGTTGGGGTTATCGCCAGATACGCAGTATTTT. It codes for CASSLLGLSPDTQYF.

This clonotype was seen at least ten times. CDR3: CASSPRGSGPYSNQPQHF. The CDR3 DNA sequence: TGTGCCAGCTCACCACGGGGTTCAGGGCCCTATAGCAATCAGCCCCAGCATTTT. The chain links TRBV18 to TRBJ1-5; tentative D call: TRBD1 (5 bases). From germline, CDR1 is KGHSH and CDR2 LQKENI. The CDR3 spans 18 residues. The germline V and J ends were trimmed by 1 base and 0 bases, with 16 bases remaining between them.

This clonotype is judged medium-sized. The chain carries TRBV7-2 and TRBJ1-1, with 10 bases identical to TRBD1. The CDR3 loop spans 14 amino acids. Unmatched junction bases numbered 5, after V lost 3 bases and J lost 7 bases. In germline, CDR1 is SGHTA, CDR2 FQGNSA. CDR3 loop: CASSFRDRGREAFF. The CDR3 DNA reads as TGTGCCAGCAGCTTTCGAGACAGGGGGCGTGAAGCTTTCTTT.

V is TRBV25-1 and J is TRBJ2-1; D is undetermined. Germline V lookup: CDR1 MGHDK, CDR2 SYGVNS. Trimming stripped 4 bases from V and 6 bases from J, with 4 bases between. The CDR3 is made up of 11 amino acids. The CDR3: CASSGFNEQFF. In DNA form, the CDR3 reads TGTGCCAGCAGTGGATTCAATGAGCAGTTCTTC.

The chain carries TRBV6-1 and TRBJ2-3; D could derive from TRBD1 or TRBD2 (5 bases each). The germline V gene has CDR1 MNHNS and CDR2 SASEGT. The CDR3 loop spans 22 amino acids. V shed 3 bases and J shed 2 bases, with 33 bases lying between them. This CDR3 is CASSEPGPGSRARGRNTDTQYF. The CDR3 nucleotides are TGTGCCAGCAGTGAGCCGGGGCCGGGGTCGCGCGCAAGGGGAAGAAACACAGATACGCAGTATTTT.

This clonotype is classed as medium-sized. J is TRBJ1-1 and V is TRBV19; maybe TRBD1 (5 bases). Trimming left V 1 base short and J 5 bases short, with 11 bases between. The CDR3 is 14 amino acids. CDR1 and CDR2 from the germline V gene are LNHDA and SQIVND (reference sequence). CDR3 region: CASSIVGVRTEAFF. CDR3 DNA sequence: TGTGCCAGTAGTATAGTAGGGGTGAGGACTGAAGCTTTCTTT.

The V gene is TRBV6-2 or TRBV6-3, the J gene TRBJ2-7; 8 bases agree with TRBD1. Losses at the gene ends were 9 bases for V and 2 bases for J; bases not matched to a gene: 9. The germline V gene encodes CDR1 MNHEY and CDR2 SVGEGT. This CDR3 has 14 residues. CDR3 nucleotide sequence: TGTGCCAGTAATGCCCGGGACAGGCCCTACGAGCAGTACTTC. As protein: CASNARDRPYEQYF.

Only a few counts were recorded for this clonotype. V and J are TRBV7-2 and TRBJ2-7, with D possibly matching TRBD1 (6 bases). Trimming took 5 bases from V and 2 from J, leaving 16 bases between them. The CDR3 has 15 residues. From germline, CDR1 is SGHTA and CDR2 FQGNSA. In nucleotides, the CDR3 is TGTGCCAGCAGCACACGGACAGAAGGAACCTACGAGCAGTACTTC. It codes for CASSTRTEGTYEQYF.